One sample yielded the 19 T cell receptor beta chains listed below, sequenced in a study of Graves' ophthalmopathy and Graves' hyperthyroidism. Researchers took RNA transcripts and amplified TCR beta CDR3 regions from them. HTBI primers were employed in first-round RT-PCR, then a second-round multiplex PCR followed. From the multiplex PCR reads, TCRdb called clonotypes with MiXCR, one entry per CDR3 protein. Among about 500,000 distinct CDR3 sequences, under 15% were seen once, and the ten largest hold about a tenth. The sequenced sample consisted of blood. These receptor sequences come from a woman younger than 45 with Graves' ophthalmopathy.

This clonotype was picked up many times. The CDR3: CASSELGGWGQPYEQYF. DNA for the CDR3: TGTGCCAGCAGTGAATTAGGGGGATGGGGACAGCCATACGAGCAGTACTTC. The rearrangement uses TRBV25-1 and TRBJ2-7; 7 bases align to TRBD1. After removal of 1 base from V and 4 bases from J, the junction contained 13 bases not matched to a gene. Germline V lookup: CDR1 MGHDK, CDR2 SYGVNS. This CDR3 region has 17 residues.

V usage is TRBV28 and J usage is TRBJ2-7, with D possibly TRBD1 on 6 matching bases. This CDR3 is built from 17 residues. Trimming left V 3 bases short and J 2 bases short, with 20 bases between. CDR1 and CDR2 from the germline V gene are MDHEN and SYDVKM. The CDR3 DNA reads as TGTGCCAGCAGTTTCCAAAACCCAGGGGTCCCCACCTACGAGCAGTACTTC. Translating gives CASSFQNPGVPTYEQYF.

The genes are TRBV27 and TRBJ2-7; 10 positions agree with TRBD1. The germline V gene has CDR1 MNHEY and CDR2 SMNVEV (reference sequence). After removal of 5 bases from V and 3 bases from J, the junction contained 7 bases not matched to a gene. This CDR3 is built from 15 residues. CDR3 amino acids: CASSTDRDRGYEQYF. In nucleotides, the CDR3 is TGTGCCAGCAGTACAGACCGGGACAGGGGCTACGAGCAGTACTTC.

This clonotype showed up many times. J is TRBJ1-2 and V is TRBV30, with 8 bases that match TRBD1. Germline CDR1 is GTSNPN and CDR2 is SVGIG (reference sequence). Trimming cost V 5 bases and J 1 base; bases outside gene matches: 12. This CDR3 region has 16 residues. CDR3 in amino acids: CAWRTGLGVINYGYTF. The CDR3 bases are TGTGCCTGGCGGACAGGGTTGGGTGTTATTAACTATGGCTACACCTTC.

This clonotype has just a few counts. The junction departs from germline at one end; a sequencing error may be responsible. CDR3 protein: CASSLGGRETKYF. The CDR3 nucleotides are TGTGCCAGCAGCTTAGGAGGGAGGGAGACCAAGTACTTC. The chain joins TRBV7-2 to TRBJ2-5, with 7 bases lining up with TRBD2. There are 13 residues in the CDR3. Germline loops: CDR1 SGHTA, CDR2 FQGNSA.

In this sample, this clonotype turned up many times. The CDR3 DNA reads TGCGCCAGCAGCCAAGACCCCGGGACAGGGTACAATCAGCCCCAGCATTTT. Protein product: CASSQDPGTGYNQPQHF. This chain joins TRBV4-1 and TRBJ1-5; 9 nucleotides match TRBD1. V lost 0 bases to trimming and J lost 3 bases; unmatched junction nucleotides: 6. Germline V gives CDR1 MGHRA, CDR2 YSYEKL. The CDR3 length is 17 residues.

This clonotype was recorded a few times. Since a much larger clone is just one base distant, this may be a read error. The chain employs TRBV6-1 and TRBJ1-1; 8 bases match TRBD1. Germline-derived CDR1 and CDR2 are MNHNS and SASEGT. This CDR3 contains 12 residues. The CDR3 DNA follows: TGTACCAGCACCGGGACAGGCTCTGTTGCTTTCTTT. It encodes CTSTGTGSVAFF.

Details on this clonotype: A read error may explain this, as a much larger clone is one base away. The chain links TRBV6-5 to TRBJ1-5; D ambiguous. CDR3 length: 13 residues. V was cut by 2 bases and J by 4 bases, with 6 bases left in between. The germline V gene has CDR1 MNHEY and CDR2 SVGAGI. In DNA, the CDR3 is TGTGCCAGCAGTTACGGCAGAAATCAGCCCCAGCATTTT. It yields the protein CASSYGRNQPQHF.

Many counts were recorded for this clonotype. The CDR3 coding sequence is TGTGCCAGCAGCTCAACTCAGTACTACGAGCAGTACTTC. It codes for CASSSTQYYEQYF. V and J are TRBV11-2 and TRBJ2-7; no clear D gene. This CDR3 has 13 residues. Germline V gene lookup returns CDR1 SGHAT and CDR2 FQNNGV. V was cut by 4 bases and J by 3 bases, with 10 bases left in between.

In this sample, this clonotype turned up many times. This chain uses TRBV6-1 with TRBJ1-2, with no clear D. Germline V gene data show CDR1 as MNHNS and CDR2 as SASEGT. The germline V and J ends were trimmed by 3 bases and 4 bases, with 12 bases remaining between them. This CDR3 has 14 residues. The CDR3 loop reads CASSDIGGSYGYTF. The CDR3 DNA reads as TGTGCCAGCAGTGATATAGGAGGGAGCTATGGCTACACCTTC.

The chain uses TRBV5-1 and TRBJ1-1; D gene uncertain. Trimming cost V 4 bases and J 1 base, with 11 bases left between them. CDR3 size: 14 residues. Germline values: CDR1 SGHRS, CDR2 YFSETQ. The chain's CDR3 is CASSPTPANTEAFF. CDR3 bases: TGCGCCAGCAGCCCCACCCCGGCGAACACTGAAGCTTTCTTT.

In its sample, this clonotype was seen many times. The rearrangement joins TRBV7-8 to TRBJ2-5; D may correspond to TRBD1 or TRBD2 (5 bases each). V dropped 5 bases and J dropped 4 bases, with 17 bases sitting between them. The CDR3 consists of 15 residues. Germline V CDR1 and CDR2: SGHVS, FQNEAQ. The CDR3 DNA follows: TGTGCCAGCAGCCAGGGACCGAGGTCCCTAGAGACCCAGTACTTC. As protein: CASSQGPRSLETQYF. Filled out from reference TRBV7-8 and TRBJ2-5, the complete variable domain reads GAGVSQSPRYKVAKRGQDVALRCDPISGHVSLFWYQQALGQGPEFLTYFQNEAQLDKSGLPSDRFFAERPEGSVSTLKIQRTQQEDSAVYLCASSQGPRSLETQYFGPGTRLLVL.

This clonotype appeared a single time. The rearrangement joins TRBV27 to TRBJ1-1; D is unresolved. V gave up 2 bases and J gave up 4 bases, with 11 bases separating them. The germline V gene has CDR1 MNHEY and CDR2 SMNVEV (reference sequence). CDR3 length: 14 residues. The CDR3 loop reads CASSLRVVGTEAFF. The CDR3 DNA reads as TGTGCCAGCAGTTTACGGGTAGTAGGCACTGAAGCTTTCTTT.

At least ten counts were recorded for this clonotype. An end of the junction does not agree with germline; a read error may underlie this. This chain joins TRBV9 and TRBJ1-2; the D is unclear. The CDR3 is made up of 13 amino acids. Germline-derived CDR1 and CDR2 are SGDLS and YYNGEE. The CDR3 region has the DNA TGCGCCAGCAGCGTTTCAGGTGCGGAAGGCTACACCTTC. Protein: CASSVSGAEGYTF.

This chain uses TRBV18 with TRBJ2-7; tentatively, D is TRBD2 (5 bases). Trimming removed 4 bases at V and 2 bases at J, with 21 bases between. The V gene's germline CDR1 is KGHSH and CDR2 LQKENI. CDR3 length equals 17 residues. The CDR3 DNA is TGTGCCAGCTCACTTAACTGGGCGGAAAGGAGGACCTACGAGCAGTACTTC. This codes for CASSLNWAERRTYEQYF. The whole variable domain, remainder taken from reference TRBV18 and TRBJ2-7, is NAGVMQNPRHLVRRRGQEARLRCSPMKGHSHVYWYRQLPEEGLKFMVYLQKENIIDESGMPKERFSAEFPKEGPSILRIQQVVRGDSAAYFCASSLNWAERRTYEQYFGPGTRLTVT.

This clonotype appeared many times. The chain employs TRBV9 and TRBJ1-2, with 12 bases aligning to TRBD1. The CDR3 consists of 15 residues. CDR1 is SGDLS and CDR2 is YYNGEE in the germline V gene. The ends lost 4 bases at V and 3 bases at J; junction bases unmatched: 4. The CDR3 nucleotides are TGTGCCAGCAGCTTGGGGACAGGGGGCTACTATGGCTACACCTTC. Protein product: CASSLGTGGYYGYTF. Full variable domain (rest looked up from reference TRBV9 and TRBJ1-2): DSGVTQTPKHLITATGQRVTLRCSPRSGDLSVYWYQQSLDQGLQFLIQYYNGEERAKGNILERFSAQQFPDLHSELNLSSLELGDSALYFCASSLGTGGYYGYTFGSGTRLTVV.

This clonotype was seen many times. CDR3 sequence reads: CASSRQSNQPQHF. The CDR3, as DNA: TGTGCCAGCAGTCGGCAGAGCAATCAGCCCCAGCATTTT. The chain combines TRBV11-2 with TRBJ1-5; D gene ambiguous. Germline V gene lookup returns CDR1 SGHAT and CDR2 FQNNGV. This CDR3 comprises 13 residues. Trimming took off 6 bases at V and 1 base at J, with 7 bases between the two ends. The full variable domain, with the rest looked up from reference TRBV11-2 and TRBJ1-5, is EAGVAQSPRYKIIEKRQSVAFWCNPISGHATLYWYQQILGQGPKLLIQFQNNGVVDDSQLPKDRFSAERLKGVDSTLKIQPAKLEDSAVYLCASSRQSNQPQHFGDGTRLSIL.

The rearrangement links TRBV12-3 or TRBV12-4 to TRBJ2-5; maybe TRBD2 (6 bases). Trimming stripped 3 bases from V and 5 bases from J, with 16 bases between. The CDR3 totals 15 residues. The CDR3 loop is CASSFMDHRGETQYF. The DNA for the CDR3 is TGTGCCAGCAGTTTCATGGACCACCGGGGGGAGACCCAGTACTTC.

The table lists this clonotype with many counts. The V gene is TRBV5-1, the J gene TRBJ1-1; 9 bases line up with TRBD1. V shed 4 bases and J 2 bases; nucleotides not matched to a gene: 3. Germline V CDR1 and CDR2: SGHRS, YFSETQ. The CDR3 contains 14 residues. CDR3 protein: CASSGTGGNTEAFF. The DNA of the CDR3 is TGCGCCAGCAGCGGTACAGGGGGCAACACTGAAGCTTTCTTT.